Shown below are 28 T cell receptor beta chains from a single sample sequenced in a study of blood T cell repertoires in COVID-19. Using immunoSEQ multiplex PCR, the repertoire was profiled, and TCRdb retains in-frame clones only, with some absent. The data hold about 440,000 clones, with roughly 91% observed a single time. Sequenced: peripheral blood. The receptors originated from a woman in her 30s with acute or convalescent COVID-19.

The table lists this clone with a count of one. The chain recombines TRBV3-1 (or the pseudogene TRBV3-2) with TRBJ1-2; D is unclear. CDR1 is LGHDT, CDR2 YNNKEL, per germline (reference sequence). The CDR3 totals 13 residues. The V end lost 1 base, the J end lost 7 bases, and 10 bases lay between the germline ends. The CDR3 DNA reads TGTGCCAGCAGCCAAGGTCAGGCAGGTGGCTACACCTTC. Its protein product is CASSQGQAGGYTF.

The chain uses TRBV7-7 and TRBJ2-1; possibly TRBD1 for D (5 bases). The CDR3 totals 13 residues. With 4 bases removed from V and 10 bases from J, the gap between germline ends came to 14 bases. Per germline, CDR1 SSHAT and CDR2 FNYEAQ (reference sequence). CDR3: CASSSLQGSEQFF. CDR3 bases: TGTGCCAGCAGCTCACTCCAGGGATCGGAGCAGTTCTTC.

The chain carries TRBV7-6 and TRBJ2-1; 11 bases line up with TRBD2. The CDR3 has 18 amino acids. V lost 1 base, J lost 0 bases, and 5 bases stayed unmatched. Germline CDR1 and CDR2: SGHVS and FNYEAQ. The DNA of the CDR3 is TGTGCCAGCAGCTTAGAGCTAGCGGGGGGCAGCTCCTACAATGAGCAGTTCTTC. Its protein is CASSLELAGGSSYNEQFF.

The chain uses TRBV28 and TRBJ2-2; a weak D match, TRBD1 (6 bases). CDR3 length: 15 residues. Germline V CDR1 and CDR2: MDHEN, SYDVKM. Trimming removed 6 bases from V and 0 bases from J, with 11 bases in between. CDR3 coding DNA: TGTGCCAGCAGCAAAGGGACAACGAACACCGGGGAGCTGTTTTTT. It encodes CASSKGTTNTGELFF.

The rearrangement joins TRBV2 to TRBJ1-1; 7 nucleotides align to TRBD1. This CDR3 is 16 amino acids long. With 5 bases clipped from V and 0 bases from J, the junction kept 9 bases outside the gene matches. Germline V gene sequence: CDR1 SNHLY, CDR2 FYNNEI. CDR3: CASSRQGSDMNTEAFF. The CDR3 DNA is TGTGCCAGCAGTCGACAGGGATCGGACATGAACACTGAAGCTTTCTTT.

This clone has just a few counts. The chain links TRBV2 to TRBJ1-6, with D uncertain. V lost 3 bases, J lost 12 bases, and 12 bases lay in between. There are 13 residues in the CDR3. CDR1 is SNHLY and CDR2 is FYNNEI in the germline V gene. The CDR3 DNA reads as TGTGCCAGCAGTGATTCGCAGGTGTTACCCCTCCACTTT. This encodes CASSDSQVLPLHF.

This CDR3 is CSAEGGWQYF. CDR3 in DNA: TGCAGTGCCGAGGGGGGGTGGCAGTACTTC. The V and J genes are TRBV20-1 and TRBJ2-7; tentative D call: TRBD2 (7 bases). The V gene lost 6 bases and the J gene lost 9 bases, with 12 bases spanning the gap. The CDR3 sequence is 10 residues long. Germline-derived CDR1 and CDR2 are DFQATT and SNEGSKA (reference sequence).

The V gene is TRBV2, the J gene TRBJ2-3; TRBD1 matches at 9 bases. The trim removed 5 bases at V and 4 bases at J, leaving 4 bases unmatched. Germline assignment: CDR1 SNHLY and CDR2 FYNNEI. The CDR3 is 14 amino acids. This chain's CDR3 is CASSLTGGADTQYF. DNA of the CDR3: TGTGCCAGCAGTTTGACAGGGGGGGCAGATACGCAGTATTTT.

The chain recombines TRBV7-9 with TRBJ1-3, with D uncertain. The germline gives CDR1 SEHNR, CDR2 FQNEAQ (reference sequence). V was pared by 4 bases and J by 8 bases, with 6 bases between. CDR3 length: 11 residues. The DNA for the CDR3 is TGTGCCAGCAGCTCCTCGGACACCATATATTTT. This codes for CASSSSDTIYF.

This clone was detected only a few times. The chain carries TRBV11-2 and TRBJ1-6; the D gene is possibly TRBD1 (5 bases). Germline V lookup: CDR1 SGHAT, CDR2 FQNNGV. This CDR3 spans 14 amino acids. Trimming took off 1 base at V and 9 bases at J, with 10 bases between the two ends. In DNA, the CDR3 is TGTGCCAGCAGCTTAGTAGCCGGGGGTTCACCCCTCCACTTT. This translates into CASSLVAGGSPLHF.

V gene TRBV5-1 combines with J gene TRBJ2-3; 13 bases align to TRBD2. Unmatched junction bases numbered 4, after V lost 4 bases and J lost 5 bases. CDR3 size: 15 residues. In germline, CDR1 is SGHRS, CDR2 YFSETQ. CDR3 sequence reads: CASSVGLAGEDTQYF. CDR3 coding DNA: TGCGCCAGCAGCGTAGGACTAGCGGGGGAAGATACGCAGTATTTT.

The chain combines TRBV5-5 with TRBJ1-1; TRBD1 matches 11 bases. The CDR3 has 18 amino acids. Germline V gives CDR1 SGHKS, CDR2 YYEKEE (reference sequence). Trimming cost V 7 bases and J 3 bases; bases outside gene matches: 17. CDR3 coding DNA: TGTGCCAGCGGACTGAACGGACAGGGGGCACAATGGCACACTGAAGCTTTCTTT. Translation: CASGLNGQGAQWHTEAFF.

V gene TRBV5-1 combines with J gene TRBJ2-5; D possibly corresponds to TRBD1 (6 bases). V lost 4 bases, J lost 5 bases, and 12 bases lay in between. CDR3 length: 13 amino acids. Germline V gene sequence: CDR1 SGHRS, CDR2 YFSETQ. In DNA, the CDR3 is TGCGCCAGCAGCCCAGGGACAAGGGAGACCCAGTACTTC. Its translation is CASSPGTRETQYF.

The V call is TRBV10-3, the J call TRBJ2-5; D remains ambiguous. The ends were cut back, 4 bases at V and 5 bases at J, with 5 bases in the middle. This CDR3 has 11 amino acids. Germline V gene data show CDR1 as ENHRY and CDR2 as SYGVKD. CDR3 loop: CAISAYETQYF. For the CDR3, the DNA is TGTGCCATCAGTGCTTATGAGACCCAGTACTTC.

The rearrangement joins TRBV6-5 to TRBJ2-6; the D is unclear. The germline V gene encodes CDR1 MNHEY and CDR2 SVGAGI. Trimming removed 8 bases from V and 4 bases from J, with 6 bases in between. The CDR3 covers 12 residues. CDR3 sequence: CASSRGANVLTF. DNA for the CDR3: TGTGCCAGCTCTAGGGGGGCCAACGTCCTGACTTTC.

The chain links TRBV12-3 or TRBV12-4 to TRBJ2-1; perhaps TRBD1 as D (6 bases). The CDR3 is 13 residues long. V was shortened by 7 bases and J by 4 bases, with 11 bases between the two germline ends. The CDR3 bases are TGTGCCAGCAAACCGGACAGATACAATGAGCAGTTCTTC. Amino acids: CASKPDRYNEQFF.

The V gene is TRBV10-1, the J gene TRBJ1-5, with D possibly TRBD1 on 5 matching bases. Trimming cost V 6 bases and J 0 bases, with 21 bases left between them. Germline values: CDR1 WNHNN, CDR2 SYGVQD (reference sequence). The CDR3 is 18 residues long. The CDR3 protein is CASRGGVGTRNSNQPQHF. CDR3 DNA sequence: TGCGCCAGCAGGGGGGGGGTTGGAACAAGGAATAGCAATCAGCCCCAGCATTTT.

The chain couples TRBV2 to TRBJ1-5; 10 nucleotides agree with TRBD1. The CDR3 spans 16 residues. Germline CDR1 SNHLY, CDR2 FYNNEI. V was clipped by 2 bases and J by 5 bases; unmatched bases: 6. CDR3 protein: CASSEYRQGADQPQHF. CDR3 DNA: TGTGCCAGCAGTGAATATCGACAGGGGGCGGATCAGCCCCAGCATTTT.

This clone was recorded only once. V gene TRBV9 combines with J gene TRBJ1-2, with 9 bases that match TRBD1. V dropped 3 bases and J dropped 5; count of bases not matched to a gene: 2. The CDR3 is 13 amino acids. Germline assignment: CDR1 SGDLS and CDR2 YYNGEE. CDR3 sequence: CASSATGGYGYTF. The DNA of the CDR3 is TGTGCCAGCAGCGCGACAGGGGGTTATGGCTACACCTTC.

The chain uses TRBV28 and TRBJ1-1, with 7 positions matching TRBD1. The CDR3 length is 15 residues. V was pared by 8 bases and J by 0 bases, with 9 bases of the junction left unmatched. Germline loops: CDR1 MDHEN, CDR2 SYDVKM. CDR3 in DNA: TGTGCCAGCCGTCCCGGGACAGAAATGAACACTGAAGCTTTCTTT. Translation gives CASRPGTEMNTEAFF.

The chain carries TRBV20-1 and TRBJ1-2; D gene uncertain. Looked up from germline, CDR1 is DFQATT and CDR2 is SNEGSKA (reference sequence). The CDR3 is 17 amino acids. Trimming took 3 bases from V and 0 from J, leaving 20 bases between them. The chain's CDR3 is CSASLAGLGFSNYGYTF. The DNA for the CDR3 is TGCAGTGCTAGTCTCGCAGGACTCGGATTCTCTAACTATGGCTACACCTTC.

The chain uses TRBV18 and TRBJ1-2, with D hard to call. This CDR3 contains 15 residues. The germline V and J ends were trimmed by 4 bases and 2 bases, with 14 bases remaining between them. Per germline, CDR1 KGHSH and CDR2 LQKENI. CDR3 nucleotide sequence: TGTGCCAGCTCACGTAACCAGGTCCGAAACTATGGCTACACCTTC. Its translation: CASSRNQVRNYGYTF.

The rearrangement uses TRBV27 and TRBJ1-2; 12 bases agree with TRBD1. CDR1 is MNHEY and CDR2 is SMNVEV in the germline V gene (reference sequence). The V segment lost 5 bases and the J segment 8 bases; nucleotides outside the gene matches: 6. The CDR3 is 14 residues long. CDR3 in amino acids: CASSRDRGLSGYTF. The CDR3 bases are TGTGCCAGCAGTCGGGACAGGGGGCTTTCGGGCTACACCTTC.

This chain uses TRBV6-5 with TRBJ2-5; 10 bases agree with TRBD1. The J segment lost 2 bases and the V segment lost 5 bases, leaving 2 bases of the junction unmatched. Germline CDR1 reads MNHEY; CDR2 reads SVGAGI. The CDR3 loop spans 14 amino acids. Written as DNA, the CDR3 is TGTGCCAGCAGTACGGACAGGGGGCAAGAGACCCAGTACTTC. It yields the protein CASSTDRGQETQYF.

This sequence joins TRBV28 and TRBJ1-6; D call uncertain. The CDR3 runs 15 residues. Between the trimmed V and J ends, which lost 2 bases and 6 bases, there was a span of 11 bases. The V gene's germline CDR1 is MDHEN and CDR2 SYDVKM. This CDR3 reads CASSLRSLVNSPLHF. In DNA form, the CDR3 reads TGTGCCAGCAGTTTAAGGAGTCTAGTTAATTCACCCCTCCACTTT.

This chain joins TRBV5-1 and TRBJ1-5; 7 bases agree with TRBD1. Germline V gene lookup returns CDR1 SGHRS and CDR2 YFSETQ. Losses at the gene ends were 4 bases for V and 2 bases for J; bases not matched to a gene: 3. The CDR3 runs to 14 residues. The CDR3 nucleotides read TGCGCCAGCAGCAGGGACAGCGGCAATCAGCCCCAGCATTTT. Its protein product is CASSRDSGNQPQHF.

This rearrangement joins TRBV28 to TRBJ1-3; D not certain. V shed 4 bases and J shed 7 bases, with 23 bases lying between them. CDR1 is MDHEN and CDR2 is SYDVKM in the germline V gene. The CDR3 is 17 residues long. The CDR3 sequence: CASSSPSRIRPGNTIYF. In DNA form, the CDR3 reads TGTGCCAGCAGTTCCCCCTCCCGGATCCGCCCCGGGAACACCATATATTTT.

The chain is built from TRBV25-1 and TRBJ2-7, with unresolved D. CDR1 is MGHDK and CDR2 is SYGVNS in the germline V gene. Trimming pared 5 bases from V and 3 bases from J, leaving 11 bases between. The CDR3 has 13 amino acids. The CDR3 spells CASSLNSYYEQYF. The CDR3 coding sequence is TGTGCCAGCAGTCTTAATTCCTACTACGAGCAGTACTTC.